This TCR beta chain was sequenced in a study of blood T cell repertoires in COVID-19. Study-level background: COVID-19 samples from acute and convalescent phases originated in the United States, Italy and Spain. PBMCs, B-cell-depleted T cells, or T cells were the source of the cDNA or gDNA that made up the material.

Germline V gene lookup returns CDR1 LGHDT and CDR2 YNNKEL (reference sequence). CDR3 size: 19 residues. V dropped 0 bases and J dropped 0; count of bases not matched to a gene: 6. Per the original data handling: Reference gene primer amplification gave nucleated cell count estimates. Some clones are missing from TCRdb's copy, which holds only in-frame ones; the method was immunoSEQ multiplex PCR. V, J and clone size derive from that table, while D and trimming were established from the DNA sequence. The data hold about 140,000 clones, with about four fifths observed a single time. The sample comprised peripheral blood. The V gene is TRBV3-1 (or the pseudogene TRBV3-2), the J gene TRBJ1-6; 9 bases agree with TRBD1. This receptor was obtained from a man between 70 and 80 years old who had recovered from COVID-19. The CDR3 region is CASSQEQGAKSSYNSPLHF. The CDR3 DNA sequence: TGTGCCAGCAGCCAAGAACAGGGGGCCAAGAGCTCCTATAATTCACCCCTCCACTTT.